The rows below give T cell receptor beta chains drawn from one sample of a study of T cells in Graves' hyperthyroidism and ophthalmopathy. Using its own MiXCR run on the multiplex PCR reads, TCRdb lists one record per CDR3 protein. The top ten hold less than 75% of the sample, which has a few hundred thousand distinct CDR3 sequences, just under 25% seen once. The source material was blood. All receptors derive from a man aged 45-60 years with Graves' hyperthyroidism. Both conserved end residues are part of each CDR3. D genes are given only for firm matches. The size entry is marked missing in some rows and otherwise reads once, few, many or a size class.

CASSGTTHSYEQYF,TGTGCCAGCAGTGGAACTACTCACTCCTACGAGCAGTACTTC,TRBV6-1,few,NA,14,TRBJ2-7
CASSALTSGPTDTQYF,TGTGCCAGCAGCGCCCTCACTAGCGGACCCACAGATACGCAGTATTTT,TRBV9,NA,TRBD2,16,TRBJ2-3
CASSPLAGASNLAKNIQYF,TGTGCCAGCAGTCCTCTAGCGGGAGCGTCCAATTTAGCCAAAAACATTCAGTACTTC,TRBV2,few,TRBD2,19,TRBJ2-4
CASGANQPQHF,TGTGCTAGCGGGGCCAATCAGCCCCAGCATTTT,TRBV12-3/TRBV12-4,NA,NA,11,TRBJ1-5
CASSLVGINEKLFF,TGTGCCAGCAGCCTGGTTGGTATCAATGAAAAACTGTTTTTT,TRBV5-6,few,NA,14,TRBJ1-4
CATSDSSYNEQFF,TGTGCCACCAGTGATTCCAGCTACAATGAGCAGTTCTTC,TRBV24-1,many,NA,13,TRBJ2-1
CASRPDPEAGELFF,TGTGCCAGCAGGCCTGACCCGGAAGCCGGGGAGCTGTTTTTT,TRBV2,NA,NA,14,TRBJ2-2
CAIWAGFFYGYTF,TGTGCCATCTGGGCGGGATTCTTCTATGGCTACACCTTC,TRBV6-2/TRBV6-3,NA,NA,13,TRBJ1-2
CASKEGAGNEQFF,TGTGCCAGCAAGGAGGGGGCAGGCAATGAGCAGTTCTTC,TRBV12-3/TRBV12-4,few,NA,13,TRBJ2-1
CSARRREGRYNEQFF,TGCAGTGCTAGGAGGCGGGAGGGCCGTTACAATGAGCAGTTCTTC,TRBV20-1,NA,TRBD2,15,TRBJ2-1
CASSPSVGGNSYNEQFF,TGTGCCAGCAGCCCGAGCGTCGGCGGAAACTCCTACAATGAGCAGTTCTTC,TRBV11-2,many,NA,17,TRBJ2-1
CASSSGRGSYEQYF,TGTGCCAGCAGCTCGGGTCGGGGGTCCTACGAGCAGTACTTC,TRBV7-6,NA,NA,14,TRBJ2-7
CASSYFPGVGNEQFF,TGTGCCAGCAGTTATTTCCCAGGGGTGGGGAATGAGCAGTTCTTC,TRBV6-1,few,NA,15,TRBJ2-1
CASSLHREDEQFF,TGTGCCAGCAGCCTACACCGGGAGGATGAGCAGTTCTTC,TRBV7-3,few,TRBD2,13,TRBJ2-1
CASSEQRTNTEAFF,TGTGCCAGCAGTGAACAACGGACGAACACTGAAGCTTTCTTT,TRBV6-1,NA,NA,14,TRBJ1-1
CATAYQTSSYEQYF,TGCGCCACCGCTTACCAGACGAGCTCCTACGAGCAGTACTTC,TRBV5-1,many,NA,14,TRBJ2-7
CASSLGGGVGWETQYF,TGTGCCAGCAGCTTGGGGGGGGGCGTGGGTTGGGAGACCCAGTACTTC,TRBV5-4,few,NA,16,TRBJ2-5
CASGAPGTYGYTF,TGTGCCAGCGGGGCCCCCGGGACCTATGGCTACACCTTC,TRBV28,few,NA,13,TRBJ1-2
CAWSVGQGVNEKLFF,TGTGCCTGGAGTGTGGGCCAGGGTGTTAATGAAAAACTGTTTTTT,TRBV30,few,NA,15,TRBJ1-4
CASSFSGTQGDTQYF,TGCGCCAGCAGCTTTAGCGGGACCCAGGGAGATACGCAGTATTTT,TRBV5-1,NA,TRBD2,15,TRBJ2-3
CASSREAHTGELFF,TGTGCCAGCAGCCGAGAGGCCCACACCGGGGAGCTGTTTTTT,TRBV3-1,few,NA,14,TRBJ2-2
CASSLSGKGTDTQYF,TGCGCCAGCAGCTTATCGGGGAAAGGAACAGATACGCAGTATTTT,TRBV5-1,few,NA,15,TRBJ2-3
CASSLASGSAHEQFF,TGCGCCAGCAGCTTGGCTAGCGGGAGTGCCCATGAGCAGTTCTTC,TRBV5-1,many,TRBD2,15,TRBJ2-1
CASSRGLAGGNNEQFF,TGTGCCAGCAGCCGGGGACTAGCGGGAGGTAACAATGAGCAGTTCTTC,TRBV3-1,many,TRBD2,16,TRBJ2-1
CASSQARQYEAFF,TGTGCCAGCAGCCAAGCCAGGCAGTACGAAGCTTTCTTT,TRBV3-1,few,NA,13,TRBJ1-1
CASSLYGSGPSYEQYF,TGTGCCAGCAGTTTATACGGTAGCGGTCCATCCTACGAGCAGTACTTC,TRBV27,many,NA,16,TRBJ2-7
CASSLVDVGEKLFF,TGTGCCAGCAGCTTGGTGGACGTAGGGGAAAAACTGTTTTTT,TRBV5-6,NA,NA,14,TRBJ1-4
CASSPTSRTYNEQFF,TGTGCCAGTAGCCCGACTAGCAGGACCTACAATGAGCAGTTCTTC,TRBV11-2,NA,TRBD2,15,TRBJ2-1
CATTKGVLGNTEAFF,TGTGCCACCACTAAGGGGGTTTTAGGGAACACTGAAGCTTTCTTT,TRBV12-3/TRBV12-4,many,NA,15,TRBJ1-1
CASSFGRRSHLAFF,TGTGCCAGCAGTTTCGGCAGGCGGAGTCATTTAGCTTTCTTT,TRBV12-3/TRBV12-4,few,NA,14,TRBJ1-1
CASSNSRSTEAFF,TGTGCCAGCAGTAATTCGCGAAGCACTGAAGCTTTCTTT,TRBV11-2,many,NA,13,TRBJ1-1
CASSPRPTDAYEQYF,TGTGCCAGCAGCCCCCGGCCCACAGATGCCTACGAGCAGTACTTC,TRBV7-6,many,NA,15,TRBJ2-7